This TCR beta chain comes out of a study of blood T cell repertoires in COVID-19. At the level of the study: Samples came from the United States, Italy and Spain, spanning acute and convalescent COVID-19.

Adults between about 18 and 95 years of age took part from 20 to 25 US areas. Cohorts were determined from participant-reported clinical history. Recovery among Cohort 3 donors was established by two negative PCRs, clearance, or symptom resolution. Germline assignment: CDR1 LGHDT and CDR2 YNNKEL (reference sequence). The V end was cut by 6 bases, the J end by 7 bases, with 15 bases between. The CDR3 totals 13 residues. Sequencing used immunoSEQ multiplex PCR; TCRdb keeps in-frame clones, though not all of them. Of about half a million clones in the sample, about 85% were seen once. This TCR derives from a woman aged 60-70 years who had recovered from COVID-19. The rearrangement joins TRBV3-1 (or the pseudogene TRBV3-2) to TRBJ1-2; D ambiguous. Input material: PBMCs or T cells enriched from blood (not recorded which). CDR3 nucleotide sequence: TGTGCCAGCAGTCCCGATTGGTTGAGTGGCTACACCTTC. Protein sequence: CASSPDWLSGYTF.